Each of the 31 T cell receptor beta chains below was sequenced from the same sample in a study of breast tumors, draining lymph nodes, adjacent tissues. One entry per CDR3 protein results from TCRdb running MiXCR on the multiplex PCR reads. The sample carries about 230,000 distinct CDR3 sequences, about 30% recorded once. Breast cancer patients provided tissue from their axillary draining lymph nodes. The sample consisted of axillary lymph node tissue. These receptors were taken from a female donor with breast cancer. Some clones in this sample may be carry-over from other donors' samples.

This clonotype was counted at least ten times. The chain uses TRBV29-1 and TRBJ1-1; 7 positions agree with TRBD1. The junction had 7 bases not matched to a gene; V was cut back by 3 bases and J by 3 bases. The V gene's germline CDR1 is SQVTM and CDR2 ANQGSEA. CDR3 length: 14 amino acids. CDR3 residues: CSVDGGQRHTEAFF. The DNA for the CDR3 is TGCAGCGTTGATGGGGGACAGCGGCACACTGAAGCTTTCTTT. Filled out from reference TRBV29-1 and TRBJ1-1, the complete variable domain reads SAVISQKPSRDICQRGTSLTIQCQVDSQVTMMFWYRQQPGQSLTLIATANQGSEATYESGFVIDKFPISRPNLTFSTLTVSNMSPEDSSIYLCSVDGGQRHTEAFFGQGTRLTVV.

This clonotype has a count of ten or more. This rearrangement joins TRBV5-1 to TRBJ2-7; perhaps TRBD1 as D (6 bases). This CDR3 contains 14 residues. Germline-derived CDR1 and CDR2 are SGHRS and YFSETQ. The ends were cut back, 0 bases at V and 1 base at J, with 8 bases in the middle. CDR3 in DNA: TGCGCCAGCAGCTTGGCAGGGGAGTCCTACGAGCAGTACTTC. This translates into CASSLAGESYEQYF. Filled out from reference TRBV5-1 and TRBJ2-7, the complete variable domain reads KAGVTQTPRYLIKTRGQQVTLSCSPISGHRSVSWYQQTPGQGLQFLFEYFSETQRNKGNFPGRFSGRQFSNSRSEMNVSTLELGDSALYLCASSLAGESYEQYFGPGTRLTVT.

The CDR3 loop reads CASSDVLAGKETQYF. For the CDR3, the DNA is TGTGCCAGCAGCGACGTCCTAGCGGGAAAGGAGACCCAGTACTTC. The rearrangement joins TRBV4-2 to TRBJ2-5; 9 nucleotides match TRBD2. CDR1 is LGHNA, CDR2 YNFKEQ, per germline. This CDR3 is built from 15 residues. V lost 5 bases and J lost 5; bases outside the gene matches: 9.

This clonotype was counted at least ten times. The genes are TRBV15 and TRBJ2-1, with D maybe TRBD1 (8 bases). CDR3 size: 18 residues. Looked up from germline, CDR1 is LNHNV and CDR2 is YYDKDF (reference sequence). Trimming removed 3 bases from V and 3 bases from J, with 21 bases in between. The CDR3 region has the DNA TGTGCCACCAGCAGCGGACTAAACACAGGGGGGGGCTACAATGAGCAGTTCTTC. This encodes CATSSGLNTGGGYNEQFF.

The rearrangement joins TRBV12-3 or TRBV12-4 to TRBJ1-1; a possible D gene is TRBD1 (5 bases). The CDR3 totals 15 residues. Trimming shortened V by 5 bases and J by 4 bases, and 17 bases separated the two germline ends. The CDR3 DNA follows: TGTGCCAGCAGTCCGGACAAGGCTTTGAGCACTGAAGCTTTCTTT. Translated: CASSPDKALSTEAFF.

This clonotype appeared once. The CDR3 coding sequence is TGCAGCGTCCAAGAGGGACGCAGGAACACTGAAGCTTTCTTT. As protein: CSVQEGRRNTEAFF. The V gene is TRBV29-1, the J gene TRBJ1-1; weak D call: TRBD1 (5 bases). The CDR3 spans 14 residues. The germline CDR1 and CDR2 sequences are SQVTM and ANQGSEA. Between the trimmed V and J ends, which lost 6 bases and 1 base, there was a span of 15 bases.

As to this clonotype: Since the CDR3 does not end with the conserved phenylalanine or tryptophan, this likely comes from a read error. The chain links TRBV12-3 or TRBV12-4 to TRBJ1-1; D is uncertain. V shed 3 bases and J shed 1 base, with 15 bases lying between them. The CDR3 length is 16 residues. The CDR3 is CASSFERKVGNTEAFL. CDR3 nucleotides: TGTGCCAGCAGTTTCGAAAGGAAGGTGGGGAACACTGAAGCTTTCTTG.

This clonotype was observed a single time. The rearrangement joins TRBV2 to TRBJ1-4; D not resolved. Trimming removed 6 bases from V and 3 bases from J, with 14 bases in between. Germline assignment: CDR1 SNHLY and CDR2 FYNNEI. CDR3 length: 15 residues. The CDR3 nucleotides read TGTGCCAGCAGCCTCAGGACGCTCTCTAATGAAAAACTGTTTTTT. It encodes CASSLRTLSNEKLFF.

Regarding this clonotype: Mismatch with germline at one junction end may stem from a read error. V gene TRBV12-3 or TRBV12-4 combines with J gene TRBJ2-3; TRBD2 might be the D (6 bases). The CDR3 sequence is 14 residues long. For the CDR3, the DNA is TGTGCCAGTAGTTTGACTAGGCCCACAGATACGCAGTATTTT. This gives the protein CASSLTRPTDTQYF.

Turning to this clonotype: Given a much more abundant clone one base away, this may be a read error. V gene TRBV9 combines with J gene TRBJ2-3; D is unresolved. Germline lookup yields CDR1 SGDLS and CDR2 YYNGEE. The CDR3 is 14 residues long. The CDR3 loop is CASSVEGPTDTQSF. CDR3 DNA: TGTGCCAGCAGCGTAGAGGGCCCCACAGATACGCAGTCTTTT.

This clonotype occurred many times. The chain is built from TRBV20-1 and TRBJ2-1; TRBD1 or TRBD2 may be the D gene (6 bases each). V was clipped by 3 bases and J by 8 bases, with 20 bases between them. The CDR3 is 15 amino acids. The germline V gene has CDR1 DFQATT and CDR2 SNEGSKA (reference sequence). The CDR3 loop is CSARILGPGAHEQFF. DNA for the CDR3: TGCAGTGCTAGGATCTTAGGACCGGGGGCCCATGAGCAGTTCTTC.

This clonotype was observed at least ten times. The CDR3 loop is CASSKQIYEQYF. In DNA form, the CDR3 reads TGTGCCAGCAGCAAACAGATTTACGAGCAGTACTTC. V and J are TRBV25-1 and TRBJ2-7; no firm D call. The CDR3 totals 12 residues. V lost 6 bases, J lost 4 bases, and 10 bases lay in between. Germline CDR1 is MGHDK and CDR2 is SYGVNS.

This clonotype was seen many times. The CDR3 sequence is CASTPQGEAGNTIYF. The CDR3 region has the DNA TGTGCCAGCACTCCACAGGGTGAAGCTGGAAACACCATATATTTT. The chain joins TRBV6-6 to TRBJ1-3; possible D gene TRBD1, 6 bases. With 7 bases removed from V and 2 bases from J, the gap between germline ends came to 15 bases. This CDR3 has 15 residues. From germline, CDR1 is MNHNY and CDR2 SVGAGI (reference sequence).

This clonotype was seen a single time. As the CDR3 is not closed by the conserved phenylalanine or tryptophan, this likely results from a read error. The genes are TRBV9 and TRBJ2-5; tentatively, D is TRBD1 (5 bases). The CDR3 spans 13 residues. The V end lost 4 bases, the J end lost 3 bases, and 10 bases lay between the germline ends. Germline V gene sequence: CDR1 SGDLS, CDR2 YYNGEE. In DNA, the CDR3 is TGTGCCAGCAGCTTGGGGCCGAAAGAGACCCAGTACTCC. Its protein product is CASSLGPKETQYS.

Many counts were recorded for this clonotype. The V and J genes are TRBV12-3 or TRBV12-4 and TRBJ1-4; D is perhaps TRBD1 (6 bases). CDR3 size: 14 residues. V gave up 5 bases and J gave up 7 bases, with 14 bases separating them. CDR3 coding DNA: TGTGCCAGCAGTCACAGGGTGTCGGCTGAAAAACTGTTTTTT. Its translation is CASSHRVSAEKLFF.

This clonotype was seen more than once but under ten times. The chain employs TRBV18 and TRBJ1-5; tentative D call: TRBD1 (6 bases). Germline V gives CDR1 KGHSH, CDR2 LQKENI. The length of the CDR3 is 17 residues. Trimming pared 1 base from V and 4 bases from J, leaving 17 bases between. The CDR3 DNA reads TGTGCCAGCTCACCACTTAGGACAGCAGATTCAAATCAGCCCCAGCATTTT. Translated: CASSPLRTADSNQPQHF.

The V and J genes are TRBV7-9 and TRBJ1-5; 8 bases fit TRBD1. Unmatched junction bases numbered 6, after V lost 4 bases and J lost 7 bases. The germline V gene has CDR1 SEHNR and CDR2 FQNEAQ (reference sequence). The length of the CDR3 is 14 residues. The CDR3: CASSSTGDRQPQHF. The DNA of the CDR3 is TGTGCCAGCAGCTCGACAGGGGATAGACAGCCCCAGCATTTT.

Remarks on this clonotype: Being one base from a much bigger clone, this may be a read error. The rearrangement links TRBV9 to TRBJ2-2; 9 bases map to TRBD2. Germline V CDR1 and CDR2: SGDLS, YYNGEE. This CDR3 contains 19 residues. J gave up 4 bases and V 1 base, and 14 bases lay outside the gene matches. The CDR3 DNA reads as TGTGCCAGCAGCGTAAGGTCTCTAGCGGGAACCACGACCACCGGGGAGCTGTTTTTT. Translation: CASSVRSLAGTTTTGELFF.

This clonotype came up many times. This chain uses TRBV6-4 with TRBJ2-6; no reliable D call. This CDR3 region has 15 residues. V lost 5 bases, J lost 0 bases, and 8 bases lay in between. Germline V gene sequence: CDR1 MRHNA, CDR2 SNTAGT. The CDR3 sequence is CASSHRSSGANVLTF. CDR3 nucleotides: TGTGCCAGCAGTCACCGCAGCTCTGGGGCCAACGTCCTGACTTTC.

There are many counts of this clonotype. The chain links TRBV11-3 to TRBJ2-7; 9 nucleotides align to TRBD1. CDR3 length: 22 residues. The germline V gene has CDR1 SGHNT and CDR2 YENEEA. The J segment lost 4 bases and the V segment lost 5 bases, leaving 30 bases of the junction unmatched. CDR3 sequence: CASSHSGTGTWLSGRTGYEQYF. The DNA of the CDR3 is TGTGCCAGCAGCCACTCCGGGACAGGGACGTGGTTGTCGGGCAGAACCGGGTACGAGCAGTACTTC.

There are many counts of this clonotype. This rearrangement joins TRBV20-1 to TRBJ1-2; a weak D match, TRBD1 (6 bases). The germline V gene has CDR1 DFQATT and CDR2 SNEGSKA (reference sequence). CDR3 length equals 16 residues. The V and J ends lost 1 base and 2 bases respectively, with 17 bases between them. The CDR3 nucleotides are TGCAGTGCTAGAGGTGACCCGGGACAAGTCAACTATGGCTACACCTTC. Amino acid sequence: CSARGDPGQVNYGYTF.

J is TRBJ1-1 and V is TRBV5-6; D gene uncertain. The germline V gene encodes CDR1 SGHDT and CDR2 YYEEEE. The V gene lost 0 bases and the J gene lost 1 base, with 10 bases spanning the gap. This CDR3 is built from 15 residues. Here the CDR3 DNA reads TGTGCCAGCAGCTTGGTATTTCAGCAGAACACTGAAGCTTTCTTT. Residues: CASSLVFQQNTEAFF.

This clonotype was detected ten times or more. This chain connects TRBV3-1 to TRBJ2-1; D not resolved. Between the trimmed V and J ends, which lost 3 bases and 1 base, there was a span of 4 bases. Germline V gene data show CDR1 as LGHDT and CDR2 as YNNKEL (reference sequence). The CDR3 consists of 13 residues. The CDR3 nucleotides read TGTGCCAGCAGCCAGTTATCCTACAATGAGCAGTTCTTC. It translates to CASSQLSYNEQFF.

This clonotype was seen more than once but under ten times. The rearrangement joins TRBV7-9 to TRBJ1-1; D possibly corresponds to TRBD1 (6 bases). The ends were cut back, 2 bases at V and 7 bases at J, with 17 bases in the middle. Germline assignment: CDR1 SEHNR and CDR2 FQNEAQ (reference sequence). The CDR3 has 15 residues. The CDR3 sequence is CASSLTGAPFNEAFF. DNA for the CDR3: TGTGCCAGCAGCTTAACGGGGGCGCCGTTTAATGAAGCTTTCTTT.

This clonotype was seen many times. The J gene is TRBJ2-2, the V gene TRBV7-2, with TRBD2 identical over 9 bases. V gave up 6 bases and J gave up 5 bases; unmatched junction bases: 10. The CDR3 is 16 amino acids. Germline V lookup: CDR1 SGHTA, CDR2 FQGNSA. The CDR3 spells CASSWGSGRTTGELFF. The CDR3 nucleotides read TGTGCCAGCAGTTGGGGTAGCGGGAGAACAACCGGGGAGCTGTTTTTT.

There are many counts of this clonotype. The CDR3 protein is CASSLFSGTDPSYEQYF. The CDR3 coding sequence is TGCGCCAGCAGCTTGTTTAGCGGTACTGACCCCTCCTACGAGCAGTACTTC. This rearrangement joins TRBV5-1 to TRBJ2-7; a weak D match, TRBD2 (6 bases). The CDR3 totals 17 residues. The V and J ends lost 1 base and 0 bases respectively, with 17 bases between them. CDR1 and CDR2 from the germline V gene are SGHRS and YFSETQ.

The chain has TRBV20-1 and TRBJ1-2, with 7 positions matching TRBD1. CDR1 is DFQATT, CDR2 SNEGSKA, per germline (reference sequence). This CDR3 contains 15 residues. After removal of 0 bases from V and 0 bases from J, the junction contained 4 bases not matched to a gene. CDR3 loop: CSARESGQPNYGYTF. The DNA for the CDR3 is TGCAGTGCTAGAGAGTCGGGACAGCCTAACTATGGCTACACCTTC.

This clonotype was detected many times. The gene calls are TRBV2 and TRBJ2-3, with 12 bases fitting TRBD2. Germline trimming cut 8 bases from V and 3 bases from J; bases unmatched to any gene: 6. The CDR3 spans 15 residues. Germline V gene sequence: CDR1 SNHLY, CDR2 FYNNEI. CDR3 loop: CASLRLAGATDTQYF. The CDR3 DNA follows: TGTGCCAGCCTTAGACTAGCGGGAGCTACAGATACGCAGTATTTT.

This clonotype was seen at least ten times. The rearrangement links TRBV29-1 to TRBJ2-2, with 8 bases matching TRBD1. The CDR3 is 13 amino acids. J gave up 8 bases and V 5 bases, and 7 bases lay outside the gene matches. Per germline, CDR1 SQVTM and CDR2 ANQGSEA. CDR3 sequence: CSVPRTGTGELFF. CDR3 nucleotide sequence: TGCAGCGTTCCTCGGACAGGGACTGGGGAGCTGTTTTTT.

A note on this clonotype: Given a much more abundant clone one base away, this may be a read error. V usage is TRBV18 and J usage is TRBJ2-7, with TRBD2 identical over 9 bases. Looked up from germline, CDR1 is KGHSH and CDR2 is LQKENI. CDR3 length equals 15 residues. The DNA of the CDR3 is TGTACCAGCTCACCACCGGCGGGAGGGCAGTACGAGCAGTACTTC. As protein: CTSSPPAGGQYEQYF.

The V gene is TRBV20-1, the J gene TRBJ2-1; the match to TRBD2 covers 11 bases. Per the germline V gene, CDR1 is DFQATT and CDR2 is SNEGSKA (reference sequence). This CDR3 contains 15 residues. J gave up 12 bases and V 3 bases, and 13 bases lay outside the gene matches. The CDR3 here is CSASRLAGRTDTQFF. In DNA, the CDR3 is TGCAGTGCTAGTAGACTAGCGGGACGAACAGATACGCAGTTCTTC.